Below are 24 T cell receptor beta chains sequenced from a single sample in a study of T cell clonotyping in hematopoietic cell transplantation. The method was immunoSEQ multiplex PCR; TCRdb's version includes in-frame clones alone and lacks a portion of them. The sample includes more than 5,000 clones, nearly 90% of them seen just once. The sample consisted of peripheral blood mononuclear cells, taken 100 days after allogeneic stem cell transplant. The receptors were sampled from a male patient aged 70 to 80 who had an allogeneic stem cell transplant from an unrelated donor, so T cells may come from the graft donor. Some clones in this sample may be carry-over from other donors' samples.

The genes are TRBV29-1 and TRBJ2-1, with 7 positions matching TRBD2. The CDR3 is 14 residues long. Germline V gene lookup returns CDR1 SQVTM and CDR2 ANQGSEA. The J segment lost 2 bases and the V segment lost 7 bases, leaving 8 bases of the junction unmatched. The CDR3 DNA reads as TGCAGCGCAGAGGGCGGGAGAACCTACAATGAGCAGTTCTTC. It encodes CSAEGGRTYNEQFF.

This clone was detected once. The CDR3 DNA sequence: TGCAGCGTTGAAGAGCAGACCCAGTACTTC. Its translation is CSVEEQTQYF. The chain uses TRBV29-1 and TRBJ2-5; D remains ambiguous. The germline V gene encodes CDR1 SQVTM and CDR2 ANQGSEA. Trimming removed 0 bases from V and 6 bases from J, with 2 bases in between. The CDR3 sequence is 10 residues long. The full variable domain, rest sourced from reference TRBV29-1 and TRBJ2-5, is SAVISQKPSRDICQRGTSLTIQCQVDSQVTMMFWYRQQPGQSLTLIATANQGSEATYESGFVIDKFPISRPNLTFSTLTVSNMSPEDSSIYLCSVEEQTQYFGPGTRLLVL.

In DNA form, the CDR3 reads TGTGCCAGCAGCTTAGGGGCAGGGAACACTGAAGCTTTCTTT. Its protein is CASSLGAGNTEAFF. The rearrangement joins TRBV7-2 to TRBJ1-1; D is ambiguous. The germline gives CDR1 SGHTA, CDR2 FQGNSA. CDR3 size: 14 residues. V was trimmed by 1 base and J by 1 base, leaving 7 bases between them.

The V and J genes are TRBV7-9 and TRBJ2-7; 8 bases are shared with TRBD2. The V and J ends lost 4 bases and 4 bases, in that order; junction bases with no gene match: 9. This CDR3 is 15 amino acids long. Per germline, CDR1 SEHNR and CDR2 FQNEAQ (reference sequence). The CDR3 sequence: CASSSTAGDVYEQYF. The CDR3 nucleotides are TGTGCCAGCAGCTCCACAGCGGGAGACGTTTACGAGCAGTACTTC.

In this sample, this clone turned up a few times. The J gene is TRBJ1-2, the V gene TRBV28; D is possibly TRBD1 (6 bases). This CDR3 comprises 13 residues. Germline CDR1 is MDHEN and CDR2 is SYDVKM. The V end was cut by 8 bases, the J end by 5 bases, with 15 bases between. The CDR3 reads CASGGTPGYGYTF. The DNA of the CDR3 is TGTGCCAGCGGGGGCACCCCAGGGTATGGCTACACCTTC.

This clone has only a few counts. CDR3 region: CASSLGHRDPNTGELFF. The CDR3 DNA follows: TGCGCCAGCAGCTTGGGACACCGGGACCCCAACACCGGGGAGCTGTTTTTT. The chain is built from TRBV5-1 and TRBJ2-2, with D perhaps matching TRBD1 or TRBD2 (5 bases each). CDR1 is SGHRS, CDR2 YFSETQ, per germline. The CDR3 contains 17 residues. Trimming pared 0 bases from V and 2 bases from J, leaving 14 bases between.

By frequency in the sample, this clone is large. This rearrangement joins TRBV11-3 to TRBJ2-1; weak D call: TRBD2 (6 bases). This CDR3 is built from 13 residues. Germline CDR1 reads SGHNT; CDR2 reads YENEEA. V shed 1 base and J shed 6 bases, with 7 bases lying between them. As DNA, the CDR3 is TGTGCCAGCAGCTTAGGACTAGGCAATGAGCAGTTCTTC. It is translated as CASSLGLGNEQFF.

This chain uses TRBV6-5 with TRBJ2-7; TRBD2 matches at 7 bases. CDR3 length equals 15 residues. Germline CDR1 MNHEY, CDR2 SVGAGI. V lost 2 bases and J lost 3; bases outside the gene matches: 7. CDR3 sequence reads: CASSYASSGFYEQYF. The CDR3 nucleotides read TGTGCCAGCAGTTACGCGTCTAGCGGCTTCTACGAGCAGTACTTC.

This chain uses TRBV7-9 with TRBJ1-5; 9 positions match TRBD1. CDR1 and CDR2 (germline): SEHNR, FQNEAQ (reference sequence). The CDR3 runs to 15 residues. V lost 5 bases, J lost 5 bases, and 7 bases stayed unmatched. CDR3 nucleotides: TGTGCCAGCAGCCTTACTACAGGGGGCGATCAGCCCCAGCATTTT. Translated, it gives CASSLTTGGDQPQHF.

J is TRBJ2-4 and V is TRBV4-2; 7 nucleotides agree with TRBD2. CDR1 and CDR2 from the germline V gene are LGHNA and YNFKEQ. V lost 0 bases to trimming and J lost 10 bases; unmatched junction nucleotides: 9. The CDR3 is 15 amino acids. CDR3 in DNA: TGTGCCAGCAGCCAAGATTCAGCGGGACGGGAGATTCAGTACTTC. Translating gives CASSQDSAGREIQYF.

The V call is TRBV7-2, the J call TRBJ1-5; weak D call: TRBD1 (5 bases). The CDR3 loop spans 15 amino acids. The ends were cut back, 5 bases at V and 6 bases at J, with 17 bases in the middle. Germline CDR1 is SGHTA and CDR2 is FQGNSA. In DNA, the CDR3 is TGTGCCAGCAGCCCTCAACCGGGACGAACTCAGCCCCAGCATTTT. Protein product: CASSPQPGRTQPQHF.

The chain carries TRBV27 and TRBJ2-7; possible D gene TRBD1, 6 bases. The CDR3 has 13 amino acids. CDR1 is MNHEY, CDR2 SMNVEV, per germline (reference sequence). Between the trimmed V and J ends, which lost 5 bases and 6 bases, there was a span of 14 bases. CDR3 residues: CASSPGQMGEQYF. The CDR3 nucleotides are TGTGCCAGCAGTCCGGGACAAATGGGCGAGCAGTACTTC.

This clone was seen more than once but under ten times. The chain recombines TRBV5-4 with TRBJ1-1; D unresolved. The germline CDR1 and CDR2 sequences are SGHNT and YYREEE (reference sequence). The CDR3 runs to 13 residues. The V end lost 1 base, the J end lost 1 base, and 5 bases lay between the germline ends. CDR3 nucleotide sequence: TGTGCCAGCAGCTTGCTGTGGAACACTGAAGCTTTCTTT. Translation gives CASSLLWNTEAFF.

The V and J genes are TRBV5-1 and TRBJ2-5, with 8 bases lining up with TRBD2. Trimming removed 3 bases from V and 5 bases from J; junction bases left unmatched: 6. Germline loops: CDR1 SGHRS, CDR2 YFSETQ. The CDR3 has 14 residues. CDR3 protein: CASSWSGSLETQYF. The CDR3, as DNA: TGCGCCAGCAGCTGGAGCGGGAGCCTTGAGACCCAGTACTTC.

The chain employs TRBV28 and TRBJ2-2, with D unresolved. Trimming removed 10 bases from V and 6 bases from J, with 12 bases in between. CDR1 is MDHEN and CDR2 is SYDVKM in the germline V gene. The CDR3 is 12 amino acids. CDR3 protein: CATKRGSGELFF. DNA of the CDR3: TGTGCCACCAAGCGAGGCTCCGGGGAGCTGTTTTTT.

This sequence joins TRBV27 and TRBJ2-7; D possibly corresponds to TRBD2 (6 bases). The V gene lost 3 bases and the J gene lost 6 bases, with 15 bases spanning the gap. This CDR3 has 14 residues. Germline V lookup: CDR1 MNHEY, CDR2 SMNVEV (reference sequence). CDR3 sequence reads: CASSFYSGVGEQYF. DNA of the CDR3: TGTGCCAGCAGTTTTTACTCGGGAGTGGGCGAGCAGTACTTC.

The chain employs TRBV5-1 and TRBJ2-7; possibly TRBD1 for D (6 bases). The CDR3 sequence is 17 residues long. Germline V CDR1 and CDR2: SGHRS, YFSETQ. Trimming cost V 2 bases and J 3 bases, with 21 bases left between them. The CDR3 sequence is CASSFRDTASRFYEQYF. CDR3 DNA: TGCGCCAGCAGCTTTAGGGACACCGCTAGCAGATTCTACGAGCAGTACTTC.

The CDR3: CASSLIEGDEQFF. Written as DNA, the CDR3 is TGTGCCAGCAGCCTTATAGAGGGGGATGAGCAGTTCTTC. The V call is TRBV4-2, the J call TRBJ2-1, with D possibly matching TRBD1 (6 bases). V was clipped by 4 bases and J by 8 bases, with 12 bases between them. CDR1 and CDR2 (germline): LGHNA, YNFKEQ. This CDR3 is 13 amino acids long.

The rearrangement links TRBV5-6 to TRBJ1-1, with D possibly TRBD1 on 5 matching bases. This CDR3 has 15 amino acids. Germline values: CDR1 SGHDT, CDR2 YYEEEE. With 0 bases removed from V and 5 bases from J, the gap between germline ends came to 14 bases. CDR3 DNA sequence: TGTGCCAGCAGCTTGGAGGACACTGAGCCAACTGAAGCTTTCTTT. Amino acid sequence: CASSLEDTEPTEAFF. The full variable domain, completed using reference TRBV5-6 and TRBJ1-1, is DAGVTQSPTHLIKTRGQQVTLRCSPKSGHDTVSWYQQALGQGPQFIFQYYEEEERQRGNFPDRFSGHQFPNYSSELNVNALLLGDSALYLCASSLEDTEPTEAFFGQGTRLTVV.

The chain is built from TRBV7-2 and TRBJ1-3; D gene uncertain. V dropped 1 base and J dropped 2 bases, with 12 bases sitting between them. The germline gives CDR1 SGHTA, CDR2 FQGNSA. The CDR3 runs to 16 residues. The CDR3 is CASSLVASSAGNTIYF. Here the CDR3 DNA reads TGTGCCAGCAGCTTAGTCGCCTCAAGCGCTGGAAACACCATATATTTT.

The V and J genes are TRBV10-3 and TRBJ2-1, with D possibly TRBD2 on 5 matching bases. From germline, CDR1 is ENHRY and CDR2 SYGVKD. The CDR3 covers 15 residues. Trimming removed 2 bases at V and 2 bases at J, with 10 bases between. The CDR3 DNA sequence: TGTGCCATCAGTGAGGGGCGAGCGGCCTACAATGAGCAGTTCTTC. It codes for CAISEGRAAYNEQFF.

The chain is built from TRBV29-1 and TRBJ2-7, with TRBD1 matching 9 bases. CDR1 is SQVTM and CDR2 is ANQGSEA in the germline V gene. V dropped 0 bases and J dropped 5; count of bases not matched to a gene: 11. The CDR3 spans 16 residues. This CDR3 is CSVEENLGQGSDEQYF. The CDR3 bases are TGCAGCGTTGAAGAGAATCTAGGACAGGGGTCTGACGAGCAGTACTTC.

The J gene is TRBJ1-4, the V gene TRBV30; D remains ambiguous. The ends were cut back, 4 bases at V and 5 bases at J, with 14 bases in the middle. Germline V lookup: CDR1 GTSNPN, CDR2 SVGIG (reference sequence). This CDR3 has 14 residues. Here the CDR3 reads CAWTPGGLNEKLFF. The CDR3, as DNA: TGTGCCTGGACCCCCGGAGGTTTGAATGAAAAACTGTTTTTT.

The CDR3 is CASSSPGQGNYGYTF. CDR3 bases: TGTGCCAGCAGTTCTCCGGGACAGGGCAACTATGGCTACACCTTC. The V and J genes are TRBV11-2 and TRBJ1-2; 9 bases are a match to TRBD1. Trimming removed 6 bases from V and 2 bases from J; junction bases left unmatched: 7. CDR1 is SGHAT, CDR2 FQNNGV, per germline. The length of the CDR3 is 15 residues.